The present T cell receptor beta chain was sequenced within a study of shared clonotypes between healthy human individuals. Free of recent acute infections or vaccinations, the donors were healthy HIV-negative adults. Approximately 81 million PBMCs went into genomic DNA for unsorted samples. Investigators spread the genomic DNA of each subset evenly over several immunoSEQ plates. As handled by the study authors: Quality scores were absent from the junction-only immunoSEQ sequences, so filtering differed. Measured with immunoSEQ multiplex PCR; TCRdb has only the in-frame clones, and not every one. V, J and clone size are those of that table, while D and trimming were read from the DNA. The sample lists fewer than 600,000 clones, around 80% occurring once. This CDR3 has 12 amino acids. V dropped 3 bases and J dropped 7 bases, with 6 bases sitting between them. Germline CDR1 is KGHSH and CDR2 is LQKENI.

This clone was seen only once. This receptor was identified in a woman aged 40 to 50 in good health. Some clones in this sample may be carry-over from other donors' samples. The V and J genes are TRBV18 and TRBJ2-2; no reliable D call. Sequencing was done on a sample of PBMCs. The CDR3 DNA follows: TGTGCCAGCTCACCCGCACTCGGGGAGCTGTTTTTT. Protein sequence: CASSPALGELFF.